The rows below give T cell receptor beta chains drawn from one sample of a study of early T cells in non-severe SARS-CoV-2 infection. TCRdb reprocessed the 5' RACE reads via MiXCR and lists one record per CDR3 protein. Among roughly 34,000 distinct CDR3 sequences listed, roughly 7.1% were seen once. The starting material was whole blood, obtained at baseline. The origin of the receptors is an adult who was a healthcare worker with PCR-confirmed SARS-CoV-2 infection or an uninfected control (not recorded which). CDR3s include the opening cysteine and the closing phenylalanine or tryptophan.

v_call,j_call,cdr3_aa
TRBV7-2,TRBJ2-3,CASSLVDGSTDTQYF
TRBV7-7,TRBJ2-2,CASSLSGTSTGELFF
TRBV13,TRBJ2-3,CASSLVSTDTQYF
TRBV3-1,TRBJ2-3,CASSQERTAGDTQYF
TRBV15,TRBJ2-7,CATSRLDSYEQYF
TRBV7-2,TRBJ2-1,CASSSVRVGNEQFF
TRBV10-3,TRBJ2-5,CAISESSSGSRETQYF
TRBV12-3/TRBV12-4,TRBJ2-1,CASSPIGGYNEQFF
TRBV7-9,TRBJ1-2,CASSTAVQGSYGYTF
TRBV4-3,TRBJ1-2,CASSQDQGAFGYGYTF